This entry lists 6 T cell receptor beta chains sequenced from one sample in a study of CD4 T cells in relation to SARS-CoV-2 and coronaviruses. This table comes from immunoSEQ multiplex PCR, and its TCRdb copy is limited to in-frame clones, with some not included. Found here are 25,000 to 30,000 clones, roughly 76% of them singletons; the top ten hold 10%. Before the COVID-19 pandemic, during about 2010-2018, CD4+ T cells were taken from unexposed donors. The cells were cultured for around ten days before CD4+ T cells were isolated. Their cognate antigens are unknown. Sequenced sample: CD4+ T cells from PBMCs, cultured in vitro. The receptors shown here come from a human donor in good health.

The V call is TRBV19, the J call TRBJ2-4; 9 nucleotides line up with TRBD2. CDR1 and CDR2 from the germline V gene are LNHDA and SQIVND (reference sequence). The CDR3 sequence is 15 residues long. Losses at the gene ends were 0 bases for V and 8 bases for J; bases not matched to a gene: 5. The CDR3 DNA sequence: TGTGCCAGTAGTATAGATGGAGCGGGGGGATACATTCAGTACTTC. It translates to CASSIDGAGGYIQYF.

In its sample, this clone was seen once. The CDR3 coding sequence is TGTGCCAGCAGTTACGCTAGCGGGAGGTTATCCTACGAGCAGTACTTC. Protein sequence: CASSYASGRLSYEQYF. The gene calls are TRBV6-6 and TRBJ2-7; 11 bases line up with TRBD2. Trimming took 2 bases from V and 1 from J; bases not matched to a gene: 4. CDR1 MNHNY and CDR2 SVGAGI come from the germline V gene (reference sequence). This CDR3 has 16 residues.

The chain links TRBV4-3 to TRBJ2-5, with D unresolved. V dropped 0 bases and J dropped 7 bases, with 9 bases sitting between them. CDR1 is LGHNA, CDR2 YSLEER, per germline. CDR3 length equals 13 residues. The CDR3 nucleotides are TGCGCCAGCAGCCAAGAAGGGTGGGGGACCCAGTACTTC. Translation gives CASSQEGWGTQYF.

The rearrangement uses TRBV2 and TRBJ1-5; no firm D call. CDR3 length: 13 amino acids. Germline V CDR1 and CDR2: SNHLY, FYNNEI. The V end lost 6 bases, the J end lost 4 bases, and 10 bases lay between the germline ends. This CDR3 is CASRPTENQPQHF. CDR3 coding DNA: TGTGCCAGCAGGCCCACCGAAAATCAGCCCCAGCATTTT.

This chain connects TRBV7-6 to TRBJ2-7, with D perhaps being TRBD1 or TRBD2 (5 bases each). There are 15 residues in the CDR3. Per the germline V gene, CDR1 is SGHVS and CDR2 is FNYEAQ. Trimming left V 0 bases short and J 6 bases short, with 15 bases between. The CDR3 region is CASSLAAGAQGEQYF. The CDR3 region has the DNA TGTGCCAGCAGCTTAGCGGCCGGGGCCCAGGGCGAGCAGTACTTC.

This sequence joins TRBV30 and TRBJ2-3; D is unresolved. The CDR3 is 14 amino acids. The germline CDR1 and CDR2 sequences are GTSNPN and SVGIG (reference sequence). Trimming took off 4 bases at V and 0 bases at J, with 11 bases between the two ends. This chain's CDR3 is CAWKVAASTDTQYF. The CDR3 DNA reads as TGTGCCTGGAAGGTCGCAGCTAGCACAGATACGCAGTATTTT.